Listed below are T cell receptor beta chains from one sample, sequenced in a study of CD8 T cells in Susac syndrome. A single record per CDR3 protein comes from TCRdb applying MiXCR to the immunoSEQ multiplex PCR reads. This table holds about 140,000 distinct CDR3 sequences, 85% to 95% found once. The sequenced material came from CD4+ T cells from PBMCs. The receptor source for this set is a human donor with Susac syndrome. The conserved cysteine and the conserved F or W are not part of the CDR3 here. The D gene is left open where the match is weak.

d_gene	j_gene	v_gene	CDR3aa
TRBD2	TRBJ2-7	TRBV7-2	ASSLIGTSNYEQY
TRBD1	TRBJ2-5	TRBV5-4	ASSAGTARVQETQY
NA	TRBJ2-5	TRBV5-1	ASSKRSGQETQY
NA	TRBJ2-6	TRBV4-1	ASSQEPGSGANVLT
NA	TRBJ2-7	TRBV20-1	SVTSSSTPTYEQY
NA	TRBJ2-5	TRBV20-1	SARDASPRLGTQY
NA	TRBJ1-2	TRBV5-4	ASSLGGGPDGYT
TRBD2	TRBJ2-3	TRBV27	ASSFLPGSGGTDTQY
NA	TRBJ1-1	TRBV7-2	ASSLGHLNTEAF
TRBD1	TRBJ2-7	TRBV7-2	ASSTHRGMSEQY
TRBD1	TRBJ2-7	TRBV28	ASSPTGRRGEQY
TRBD2	TRBJ2-1	TRBV18	ASSPGLAGRNEQF
NA	TRBJ2-1	TRBV9	ASSPRGSSPREQF
NA	TRBJ1-5	TRBV7-9	ASSSYFGTNQPQH
NA	TRBJ1-2	TRBV5-1	ASSSSLGAQGAGYT
NA	TRBJ1-2	TRBV30	AWSGWNYGYT
TRBD1	TRBJ2-5	TRBV5-1	ASSLTGVWETQY
NA	TRBJ2-2	TRBV30	ARLGRGGPNTGELF
TRBD1	TRBJ2-5	TRBV20-1	SASTGGYQETQY
TRBD2	TRBJ2-7	TRBV5-1	ASSLAESGRFYEQY
TRBD1	TRBJ1-2	TRBV2	ASSERQGGDGYT
NA	TRBJ1-5	TRBV19	ASSDPDRPGKAQH
NA	TRBJ1-2	TRBV23-1	ASSHSGGGYT
NA	TRBJ1-6	TRBV15	ATSSGGAQNSPLH
TRBD2	TRBJ2-1	TRBV5-1	ASSSLAGDAYNEQF
NA	TRBJ2-7	TRBV29-1	SVKTVLTYEQY
NA	TRBJ2-2	TRBV24-1	ATSVGANTGELF
NA	TRBJ2-7	TRBV4-3	ASSQSGAPYEQY
NA	TRBJ2-1	TRBV29-1	SARLRSSYNEQF
NA	TRBJ1-2	TRBV7-2	ASSPTNYGYT
NA	TRBJ2-5	TRBV29-1	SVGRYRDPQETQY
NA	TRBJ1-2	TRBV9	ASSVSSAVNYGYT
NA	TRBJ2-7	TRBV5-1	ASSLGSNPPREQY
NA	TRBJ1-3	TRBV15	ATSLGVLENTIY
NA	TRBJ1-5	TRBV28	ASSIPQGVQPQH
NA	TRBJ2-7	TRBV30	AWSVLVHEQY
NA	TRBJ2-1	TRBV27	ASSRMWGGDEQF
NA	TRBJ2-3	TRBV29-1	SVVWEAQY
TRBD1	TRBJ2-3	TRBV12-5	ASGPGGQRTDTQY
NA	TRBJ2-6	TRBV7-6	AISPRDTPSMGANVLT
TRBD1	TRBJ1-2	TRBV28	ASSSGQGTDYGYT
TRBD1	TRBJ2-7	TRBV20-1	SADRDSSYEQY
TRBD1	TRBJ1-1	TRBV7-2	ASSRRQGNTEAF
NA	TRBJ2-6	TRBV4-2	ASSQDSAVSGANVLT
NA	TRBJ2-5	TRBV14	ASSQSWQETQY
NA	TRBJ2-3	TRBV5-1	ASKRDNPTDTQY
NA	TRBJ2-1	TRBV2	ATHWGHNEQF
NA	TRBJ1-1	TRBV4-1	ASRTFGYTEAF
NA	TRBJ1-5	TRBV20-1	SARVSGRNSNQPQH
NA	TRBJ2-7	TRBV30	AWSVVPSYEQY
NA	TRBJ2-4	TRBV30	AWSVLATGDIQY
NA	TRBJ1-1	TRBV28	ASRTTGLRSRTEAF
NA	TRBJ1-2	TRBV20-1	SVRKGYT
NA	TRBJ2-2	TRBV11-3	ASRPGPTGELF
NA	TRBJ1-5	TRBV6-5	ASRRQENQPQH